This TCR beta chain was sequenced during a study of control samples from healthy donors and cancer patients. CDR1 and CDR2 from the germline V gene are MNHEY and SVGAGI. Trimming took 5 bases from V and 5 from J, leaving 10 bases between them. The CDR3 is 12 amino acids. Generated by immunoSEQ multiplex PCR, the TCRdb table keeps only in-frame clones and is missing some. Of roughly 100,000 clones in the sample, 83% were seen once. The clonotype was recovered from a woman aged 45-59 years in good health. The rearrangement links TRBV6-5 to TRBJ2-7; D unresolved. The sequenced sample consisted of blood. The CDR3 protein is CASSNPANEQYF. The CDR3 coding sequence is TGTGCCAGCAGTAATCCCGCCAACGAGCAGTACTTC.